Below are 23 T cell receptor beta chains sequenced from a single sample in a study of cytomegalovirus exposure and HLA in healthy donors. 60 Vbeta and 13 Jbeta primers were used in PCR. TCRdb's table, derived via immunoSEQ multiplex PCR, lists solely in-frame clones and lacks some. Here the sample table reports approximately 150,000 clones. Sequencing was performed on PBMCs. These receptors were collected from a woman aged 45-59 years in good health and CMV-seronegative.

V is TRBV25-1 and J is TRBJ2-2, with TRBD1 identical over 7 bases. The CDR3 is 16 amino acids. With 4 bases clipped from V and 4 bases from J, the junction kept 9 bases outside the gene matches. Germline CDR1 MGHDK, CDR2 SYGVNS. The CDR3 DNA reads as TGTGCCAGCAGTGGTTTACCCCAGGGGGTCACCGGGGAGCTGTTTTTT. This sequence encodes CASSGLPQGVTGELFF.

V gene TRBV19 combines with J gene TRBJ2-3, with 9 bases that match TRBD1. Germline lookup yields CDR1 LNHDA and CDR2 SQIVND (reference sequence). CDR3 length: 15 residues. The J segment lost 4 bases and the V segment lost 1 base, leaving 3 bases of the junction unmatched. CDR3 nucleotide sequence: TGTGCCAGTAGTATAGGGGACAGGGTTCCAGATACGCAGTATTTT. It encodes CASSIGDRVPDTQYF. Drawing the rest from reference TRBV19 and TRBJ2-3, the complete variable domain is DGGITQSPKYLFRKEGQNVTLSCEQNLNHDAMYWYRQDPGQGLRLIYYSQIVNDFQKGDIAEGYSVSREKKESFPLTVTSAQKNPTAFYLCASSIGDRVPDTQYFGPGTRLTVL.

This chain links TRBV7-9 with TRBJ1-2; TRBD1 aligns across 8 bases. Germline V CDR1 and CDR2: SEHNR, FQNEAQ (reference sequence). The CDR3 spans 13 residues. Trimming took 11 bases from V and 8 from J; bases not matched to a gene: 13. Here the CDR3 reads CALTVPAGGGYTF. In DNA, the CDR3 is TGTGCCCTAACGGTCCCGGCAGGGGGCGGCTACACCTTC.

This chain joins TRBV27 and TRBJ2-1, with TRBD2 matching over 7 bases. The J segment lost 9 bases and the V segment lost 8 bases, leaving 7 bases of the junction unmatched. The CDR3 is made up of 12 amino acids. CDR1 is MNHEY, CDR2 SMNVEV, per germline (reference sequence). The CDR3 nucleotides are TGTGCCAGCCAAACTAGCGCAGGTGAGCAGTTCTTC. Translating it yields CASQTSAGEQFF.

This chain uses TRBV27 with TRBJ2-5; 9 bases fit TRBD1. Germline CDR1 MNHEY, CDR2 SMNVEV (reference sequence). The length of the CDR3 is 17 residues. Unmatched junction bases numbered 8, after V lost 2 bases and J lost 1 base. The DNA for the CDR3 is TGTGCCAGCAGTTTAGACTTCCCGACAGGGGGCCAAGAGACCCAGTACTTC. It translates to CASSLDFPTGGQETQYF.

V is TRBV18 and J is TRBJ1-2, with 9 positions matching TRBD1. The CDR3 consists of 13 residues. The V gene's germline CDR1 is KGHSH and CDR2 LQKENI. Trimming cost V 4 bases and J 8 bases; bases outside gene matches: 5. CDR3 nucleotide sequence: TGTGCCAGCTCACGGGACAGGGACGGGGGCTACACCTTC. Its protein is CASSRDRDGGYTF.

This rearrangement joins TRBV5-1 to TRBJ1-2, with D unresolved. The V gene lost 4 bases and the J gene lost 4 bases, with 11 bases spanning the gap. CDR1 is SGHRS and CDR2 is YFSETQ in the germline V gene. The CDR3 covers 13 residues. CDR3 nucleotide sequence: TGCGCCAGCAGCCCGGACTCCATCTATGGCTACACCTTC. Translating it yields CASSPDSIYGYTF.

The CDR3 loop is CASARDNQETQYF. The CDR3 DNA sequence: TGTGCCAGCGCCCGGGACAACCAAGAGACCCAGTACTTC. This chain uses TRBV2 with TRBJ2-5, with D perhaps TRBD1 (6 bases). CDR1 and CDR2 (germline): SNHLY, FYNNEI. V was pared by 8 bases and J by 0 bases, with 10 bases between. The CDR3 is made up of 13 amino acids.

The chain's CDR3 is CASSTRDSLAGYTF. The CDR3 DNA is TGTGCCAGCAGTACCCGGGACAGCTTAGCTGGCTACACCTTC. The rearrangement joins TRBV27 to TRBJ1-2, with 7 bases matching TRBD1. CDR3 size: 14 residues. Germline trimming cut 5 bases from V and 7 bases from J; bases unmatched to any gene: 10. The V gene's germline CDR1 is MNHEY and CDR2 SMNVEV (reference sequence).

The chain joins TRBV28 to TRBJ2-7; the D gene is possibly TRBD2 (6 bases). The V gene lost 3 bases and the J gene lost 3 bases, with 15 bases spanning the gap. The CDR3 runs 15 residues. Germline CDR1 and CDR2: MDHEN and SYDVKM. CDR3 DNA: TGTGCCAGCAGTTTCCTTCCGGGACTTAGCTACGAGCAGTACTTC. Its translation: CASSFLPGLSYEQYF.

The chain links TRBV4-2 to TRBJ2-1; 9 positions agree with TRBD2. Germline CDR1 and CDR2: LGHNA and YNFKEQ. The CDR3 spans 16 residues. Trimming cost V 4 bases and J 9 bases; bases outside gene matches: 13. The DNA for the CDR3 is TGTGCCAGCAGCCCGGGGGTAGCGGGGGTACAAGGTGAGCAGTTCTTC. Translated: CASSPGVAGVQGEQFF.

The CDR3 loop is CASSWTGTGDGNTIYF. Here the CDR3 DNA reads TGTGCCAGCAGTTGGACCGGGACAGGGGATGGAAACACCATATATTTT. The chain is built from TRBV28 and TRBJ1-3; 10 bases match TRBD1. CDR1 is MDHEN and CDR2 is SYDVKM in the germline V gene. This CDR3 spans 16 amino acids. After removal of 4 bases from V and 3 bases from J, the junction contained 6 bases not matched to a gene.

The chain combines TRBV18 with TRBJ2-5; D remains unclear. Trimming stripped 2 bases from V and 4 bases from J, with 8 bases between. This CDR3 contains 13 residues. Germline-derived CDR1 and CDR2 are KGHSH and LQKENI. This CDR3 reads CASSPIYGETQYF. The CDR3 DNA follows: TGTGCCAGCTCACCAATTTACGGAGAGACCCAGTACTTC.

This chain joins TRBV15 and TRBJ1-5; 7 bases are shared with TRBD1. The V and J ends lost 0 bases and 3 bases, in that order; junction bases with no gene match: 11. The CDR3 consists of 18 residues. CDR1 and CDR2 (germline): LNHNV, YYDKDF (reference sequence). The CDR3 region is CATSRDGGGGRYNQPQHF. As DNA, the CDR3 is TGTGCCACCAGCAGAGACGGAGGAGGGGGCAGATACAATCAGCCCCAGCATTTT.

The rearrangement links TRBV5-5 to TRBJ2-1, with a weak D call TRBD2 (6 bases). CDR3 length: 11 amino acids. Germline V gene sequence: CDR1 SGHKS, CDR2 YYEKEE (reference sequence). The V and J ends lost 4 bases and 9 bases respectively, with 8 bases between them. This chain's CDR3 is CASSTTSEQFF. CDR3 nucleotide sequence: TGTGCCAGCAGCACGACTAGTGAGCAGTTCTTC. Full variable domain (outside the CDR3, taken from reference TRBV5-5 and TRBJ2-1): DAGVTQSPTHLIKTRGQQVTLRCSPISGHKSVSWYQQVLGQGPQFIFQYYEKEERGRGNFPDRFSARQFPNYSSELNVNALLLGDSALYLCASSTTSEQFFGPGTRLTVL.

The V call is TRBV28, the J call TRBJ1-5, with 7 bases identical to TRBD1. The CDR3 is 15 amino acids. Germline V lookup: CDR1 MDHEN, CDR2 SYDVKM. V was pared by 3 bases and J by 3 bases, with 5 bases of the junction left unmatched. CDR3 sequence reads: CASSLTGPTNQPQHF. The CDR3 nucleotides read TGTGCCAGCAGTTTGACAGGGCCCACCAATCAGCCCCAGCATTTT. The full variable domain, its missing parts supplied by reference TRBV28 and TRBJ1-5, is DVKVTQSSRYLVKRTGEKVFLECVQDMDHENMFWYRQDPGLGLRLIYFSYDVKMKEKGDIPEGYSVSREKKERFSLILESASTNQTSMYLCASSLTGPTNQPQHFGDGTRLSIL.

CDR3: CASSFGNRGLVFEQFF. For the CDR3, the DNA is TGTGCCAGCAGCTTTGGCAACCGGGGACTCGTTTTTGAGCAGTTCTTC. The J gene is TRBJ2-1, the V gene TRBV7-3; D is possibly TRBD2 (6 bases). This CDR3 has 16 residues. CDR1 is SGHTA, CDR2 FQGTGA, per germline. The V end was cut by 3 bases, the J end by 9 bases, with 21 bases between.

The rearrangement uses TRBV30 and TRBJ2-2; possible D gene TRBD1, 6 bases. There are 15 residues in the CDR3. Per germline, CDR1 GTSNPN and CDR2 SVGIG (reference sequence). V lost 3 bases and J 0 bases, leaving 11 bases between the germline ends. The CDR3: CAWRSGTTNTGELFF. The CDR3 nucleotides read TGTGCCTGGAGATCTGGGACAACGAACACCGGGGAGCTGTTTTTT.

The rearrangement links TRBV30 to TRBJ1-2; 8 nucleotides match TRBD1. V lost 7 bases, J lost 4 bases, and 8 bases stayed unmatched. Germline CDR1 reads GTSNPN; CDR2 reads SVGIG (reference sequence). This CDR3 region has 13 residues. For the CDR3, the DNA is TGTGCCTACACCGGGACAGGCCTCTATGGCTACACCTTC. Protein sequence: CAYTGTGLYGYTF.

The V gene is TRBV25-1, the J gene TRBJ2-5; the D is unclear. The length of the CDR3 is 14 residues. V was shortened by 1 base and J by 4 bases, with 10 bases between the two germline ends. The germline V gene encodes CDR1 MGHDK and CDR2 SYGVNS. CDR3 nucleotides: TGTGCCAGCAGTGAATGGAGATTATCAGAGACCCAGTACTTC. Translating gives CASSEWRLSETQYF.

This sequence joins TRBV19 and TRBJ2-1; D possibly corresponds to TRBD2 (6 bases). Between the trimmed V and J ends, which lost 3 bases and 6 bases, there was a span of 12 bases. Germline CDR1 is LNHDA and CDR2 is SQIVND (reference sequence). This CDR3 has 14 residues. CDR3 coding DNA: TGTGCCAGTAGTATGGGGACTGCCCGCAATGAGCAGTTCTTC. It codes for CASSMGTARNEQFF.

This rearrangement joins TRBV4-1 to TRBJ2-3; TRBD1 might be the D (5 bases). The germline V gene has CDR1 MGHRA and CDR2 YSYEKL. Deletions cut 4 bases from V and 4 bases from J, with 18 bases between. The CDR3 extends over 16 amino acids. The DNA for the CDR3 is TGCGCCAGCAGCCTCGGAGTAGGGGTTAGGGCAGATACGCAGTATTTT. Encoded protein: CASSLGVGVRADTQYF.

The chain employs TRBV19 and TRBJ2-1, with a tentative D call TRBD1 (6 bases). This CDR3 spans 12 amino acids. Per the germline V gene, CDR1 is LNHDA and CDR2 is SQIVND (reference sequence). V shed 10 bases and J shed 4 bases, with 11 bases lying between them. The DNA of the CDR3 is TGTGCCACTACACAGGGTTACAATGAGCAGTTCTTC. Protein: CATTQGYNEQFF.